The next 5 T cell receptor beta chains were all read from a single sample in a study of T-cell reconstitution after alpha-beta-depleted transplantation in children. The library targeted TCRbeta and was prepared with unique molecular identifiers. One entry per CDR3 protein results from TCRdb running MiXCR on the PCR reads. The sample shows approximately 500,000 distinct CDR3 sequences, over 9.5% of them seen only once. The material sequenced was PBMCs, taken before TCRalphabeta/CD19-depleted stem cell transplant. The receptors come from a child aged 2 to 10 with inherited bone marrow failure, due to receive a stem cell transplant.

This clonotype has a count of ten or more. V usage is TRBV6-5 and J usage is TRBJ2-7, with D uncertain. The germline CDR1 and CDR2 sequences are MNHEY and SVGAGI. Trimming shortened V by 2 bases and J by 0 bases, and 11 bases separated the two germline ends. The CDR3 has 15 residues. For the CDR3, the DNA is TGTGCCAGCAGTTACGGGGTTACCTTCTCCTACGAGCAGTACTTC. Protein: CASSYGVTFSYEQYF.

This clonotype was seen ten or more times. J is TRBJ1-3 and V is TRBV5-1, with TRBD1 matching 8 bases. The germline CDR1 and CDR2 sequences are SGHRS and YFSETQ. With V trimmed by 8 bases and J by 2 bases, 3 bases remained unmatched. The CDR3 consists of 13 residues. CDR3 DNA sequence: TGCGCCAGTCAACAGGGGGCTGGAAACACCATATATTTT. It yields the protein CASQQGAGNTIYF. Combining the CDR3 with reference TRBV5-1 and TRBJ1-3 gives the whole variable domain KAGVTQTPRYLIKTRGQQVTLSCSPISGHRSVSWYQQTPGQGLQFLFEYFSETQRNKGNFPGRFSGRQFSNSRSEMNVSTLELGDSALYLCASQQGAGNTIYFGEGSWLTVV.

This chain links TRBV7-2 with TRBJ1-1; D gene unclear. This CDR3 has 15 residues. From germline, CDR1 is SGHTA and CDR2 FQGNSA. V shed 2 bases and J shed 0 bases, with 10 bases lying between them. CDR3 DNA sequence: TGTGCCAGCAGCTTATATCTCCCAATGAACACTGAAGCTTTCTTT. This gives the protein CASSLYLPMNTEAFF.

This clonotype occurred many times. The chain links TRBV29-1 to TRBJ2-1, with D unresolved. V was cut by 7 bases and J by 13 bases, with 17 bases left in between. Germline V gene sequence: CDR1 SQVTM, CDR2 ANQGSEA. The CDR3 length is 11 residues. The CDR3 is CSAKTVQGQFF. DNA of the CDR3: TGCAGCGCAAAGACTGTACAAGGTCAGTTCTTC.

About this clonotype: A much larger clone sits a single nucleotide away, making a read error possible. The chain couples TRBV3-1 to TRBJ2-1; D perhaps matches TRBD2 (6 bases). CDR1 and CDR2 (germline): LGHDT, YNNKEL (reference sequence). The CDR3 loop spans 15 amino acids. With 3 bases removed from V and 5 bases from J, the gap between germline ends came to 14 bases. The CDR3 here is CASSQGVAANNEQFF. The CDR3 DNA follows: TGTGCCAGCAGCCAGGGCGTAGCGGCCAACAATGAGCAGTTCTTC.